The clone carrying this TCR beta chain was observed a handful of times. The TEMRA cells underwent FACS enrichment, while the CD8+ and CD4+ T cells underwent negative isolation. This CDR3 contains 11 residues. CDR1 and CDR2 (germline): MNHEY, SVGAGI. With 7 bases clipped from V and 5 bases from J, the junction kept 1 base outside the gene matches. The data belong to a study of CD8 T cells in Susac syndrome. The authors reverse transcribed roughly 0.45 to 1 ug RNA with random hexamers. One entry per CDR3 protein, called by TCRdb with MiXCR from the immunoSEQ multiplex PCR reads. The sample has about 76,000 distinct CDR3 sequences; roughly 92% are singletons.

The receptor comes from a human donor with Susac syndrome. The chain is built from TRBV6-5 and TRBJ2-7; 8 bases line up with TRBD1. Sample: CD8+ T cells from PBMCs. CDR3 loop: CASKTGDEQYF. As DNA, the CDR3 is TGTGCCAGCAAGACAGGGGACGAGCAGTACTTC.